This T cell receptor beta chain was documented in a study of blood T cell repertoires in COVID-19. Across the study: Spain, Italy and the United States supplied samples that represented acute and convalescent COVID-19. The analysed material was cDNA or gDNA that came from T cells, B-cell-depleted T cells, or PBMCs.

This clone was recorded only once. Original handling: Scientists estimated how many nucleated cells there were by amplifying reference gene primers. Produced via immunoSEQ multiplex PCR; TCRdb's table is partial and in-frame only. The V and J calls and clone size were taken over from that table, and D and trimming were inferred from the DNA. The profile shows fewer than 150,000 clones, roughly 80% of them singletons. CDR1 and CDR2 (germline): SEHNR, FQNEAQ (reference sequence). CDR3 size: 14 residues. J gave up 4 bases and V 3 bases, and 5 bases lay outside the gene matches. The sequencing input was peripheral blood. This receptor was obtained from a woman of 80 years or more in a cohort sampled during active or convalescent COVID-19. V gene TRBV7-9 combines with J gene TRBJ1-2; 7 positions agree with TRBD1. Here the CDR3 DNA reads TGTGCCAGCAGCTTTTCCGGGACAGTCTATGGCTACACCTTC. Amino acids: CASSFSGTVYGYTF.